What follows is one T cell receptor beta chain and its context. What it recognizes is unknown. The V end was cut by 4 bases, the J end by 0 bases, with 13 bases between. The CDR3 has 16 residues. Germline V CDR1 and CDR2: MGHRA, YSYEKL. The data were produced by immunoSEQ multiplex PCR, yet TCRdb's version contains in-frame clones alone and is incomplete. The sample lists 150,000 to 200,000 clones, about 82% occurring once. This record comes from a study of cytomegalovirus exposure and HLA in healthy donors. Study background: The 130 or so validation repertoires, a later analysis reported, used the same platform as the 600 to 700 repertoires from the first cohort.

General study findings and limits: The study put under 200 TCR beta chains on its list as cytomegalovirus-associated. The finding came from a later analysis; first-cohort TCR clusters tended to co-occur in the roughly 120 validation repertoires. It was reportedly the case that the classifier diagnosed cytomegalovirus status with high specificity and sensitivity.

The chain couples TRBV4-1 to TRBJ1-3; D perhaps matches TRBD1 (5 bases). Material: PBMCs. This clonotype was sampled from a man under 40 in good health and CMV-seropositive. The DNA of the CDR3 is TGCGCCAGCAGCCTGACAGAAAACGGCTCTGGAAACACCATATATTTT. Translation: CASSLTENGSGNTIYF.